This T cell receptor (beta chain) comes out of a study of T cell clonality in common variable immunodeficiency. Study-wide points: Fewer deletions and N-nucleotide insertions were reportedly seen in common variable immunodeficiency TCR beta sequences. What drives increased CVID clonality needs T cell subpopulation sequencing.

This clone was counted at least ten times. Its matching antigen is unknown. The read falls 3 residues short of the CDR3 end, and the missing part is taken from the germline J gene. Patients and controls were mostly of Caucasian heritage. Each donor provided about 5 to 9 ml of heparinized whole blood. Deletions cut 2 bases from V and 2 bases from J, with 15 bases between. The CDR3 runs 16 residues. Germline CDR1 reads KGHDR; CDR2 reads SFDVKD. The repertoire was sequenced with immunoSEQ multiplex PCR; TCRdb's copy has only in-frame clones and lacks some. Listed for the sample are under 45,000 clones, none seen a single time.

The TCR comes from a person aged 18 to 70 in good health. The chain couples TRBV24-1 to TRBJ2-7; weak D call: TRBD2 (6 bases). The sequencing sample was made of peripheral blood mononuclear cells. The CDR3 region is CATSDYSGAATYEQYF. CDR3 DNA (partial): TGTGCCACCAGTGATTATTCGGGAGCGGCAACCTACGAG.